Here is one T cell receptor (beta chain) with its context. This CDR3 is 15 amino acids long. The ends were cut back, 1 base at V and 2 bases at J, with 12 bases in the middle. The V gene's germline CDR1 is SGHAT and CDR2 FQNNGV. The method was immunoSEQ multiplex PCR; TCRdb's version includes in-frame clones alone and lacks a portion of them. The data show about 370,000 clones, with roughly 86% seen just once and about 1.7% held by the top ten. The data belong to a study of blood T cell repertoires in COVID-19. Study-wide context: From T cells, B-cell-depleted T cells, or PBMCs came the material, which was cDNA or gDNA.

The study drew participants aged roughly 18 to 95 years from some 25 US areas. Either two negative PCRs, clearance, or symptom resolution qualified Cohort 3 donors as recovered. This receptor was taken from a woman aged 30 to 39 who had recovered from COVID-19. This rearrangement joins TRBV11-2 to TRBJ2-7; D not resolved. Input material: PBMCs or T cells enriched from blood (not recorded which). The CDR3 sequence: CASSLGAWATYEQYF. CDR3 nucleotide sequence: TGTGCCAGCAGCTTAGGGGCGTGGGCCACCTACGAGCAGTACTTC. Full variable domain (rest looked up from reference TRBV11-2 and TRBJ2-7): EAGVAQSPRYKIIEKRQSVAFWCNPISGHATLYWYQQILGQGPKLLIQFQNNGVVDDSQLPKDRFSAERLKGVDSTLKIQPAKLEDSAVYLCASSLGAWATYEQYFGPGTRLTVT.